The 4 T cell receptor beta chains in this list originate from one sample, sequenced in a study of OX40 agonist ivuxolimab in advanced cancers. Only in-frame clones appear in the TCRdb table, and some are missing; sequencing was by immunoSEQ multiplex PCR. The sample holds 35,000 to 40,000 clones, roughly 80% seen once. Source: CD4+ or CD8+ T cells sorted from blood, taken in a trial of the OX40 agonist ivuxolimab. The origin of the receptors is an adult with an advanced solid tumor such as melanoma, head and neck, liver or kidney cancer.

The rearrangement joins TRBV7-6 to TRBJ1-6, with a possible D match to TRBD1 (5 bases). There are 14 residues in the CDR3. V lost 5 bases, J lost 6 bases, and 11 bases lay in between. The germline CDR1 and CDR2 sequences are SGHVS and FNYEAQ. CDR3 protein: CASSTRQLNSPLHF. The CDR3 DNA reads as TGTGCCAGCAGCACCCGACAGCTTAATTCACCCCTCCACTTT.

The chain carries TRBV28 and TRBJ1-1; D is perhaps TRBD1 (6 bases). The V end was cut by 7 bases, the J end by 5 bases, with 20 bases between. The CDR3 has 15 residues. Germline values: CDR1 MDHEN, CDR2 SYDVKM. Here the CDR3 reads CASTPVVQGRTEAFF. Written as DNA, the CDR3 is TGTGCCAGCACCCCCGTGGTACAGGGACGAACTGAAGCTTTCTTT.

This clone was picked up a small number of times. The chain uses TRBV19 and TRBJ2-5; 8 bases are shared with TRBD2. Germline V lookup: CDR1 LNHDA, CDR2 SQIVND (reference sequence). The J segment lost 4 bases and the V segment lost 1 base, leaving 5 bases of the junction unmatched. This CDR3 has 15 amino acids. This chain's CDR3 is CASSIAGGHGETQYF. Here the CDR3 DNA reads TGTGCCAGTAGTATAGCGGGGGGGCATGGAGAGACCCAGTACTTC.

The gene calls are TRBV6-6 and TRBJ2-5, with 11 bases matching TRBD1. V was pared by 11 bases and J by 4 bases, with 15 bases of the junction left unmatched. CDR1 is MNHNY, CDR2 SVGAGI, per germline (reference sequence). The CDR3 length is 16 residues. CDR3 nucleotides: TGTGCCGCGTCCCAAAGGACAGGGGGCGGTAGAGAGACCCAGTACTTC. It encodes CAASQRTGGGRETQYF.